The sample holds many counts of the clone carrying this T cell receptor beta chain. This sample was taken from a study of T cells in Graves' hyperthyroidism and ophthalmopathy. For the study at large: Peripheral blood was secured at the point of initial diagnosis, before any treatment.

TCR beta CDR3 sequences were amplified from RNA transcripts. TCR CDR3 underwent first-round RT-PCR with the HTBI primer set. MiXCR, run by TCRdb on the multiplex PCR reads, gives a single entry per CDR3 protein. The top ten hold 13% of the sample, which has approximately 270,000 distinct CDR3 sequences, roughly 15% seen once. Based on clinical symptoms, serum thyroxine and TRAb, thyroid ultrasound and orbital computed tomography, diagnoses were reached. Blood was drawn at first hyperthyroidism diagnosis, before any ophthalmopathy symptoms. The CDR3 runs 15 residues. With 2 bases removed from V and 3 bases from J, the gap between germline ends came to 8 bases. Germline V gives CDR1 MNHEY, CDR2 SMNVEV (reference sequence).

The origin of this receptor is a woman aged 40 to 50 with Graves' hyperthyroidism that later progressed to Graves' ophthalmopathy. Specimen: blood. V gene TRBV27 combines with J gene TRBJ2-6; perhaps TRBD1 as D (5 bases). The CDR3 is CASSLVGVGANVLTF. The CDR3 DNA is TGTGCCAGCAGTTTAGTAGGGGTTGGGGCCAACGTCCTGACTTTC.